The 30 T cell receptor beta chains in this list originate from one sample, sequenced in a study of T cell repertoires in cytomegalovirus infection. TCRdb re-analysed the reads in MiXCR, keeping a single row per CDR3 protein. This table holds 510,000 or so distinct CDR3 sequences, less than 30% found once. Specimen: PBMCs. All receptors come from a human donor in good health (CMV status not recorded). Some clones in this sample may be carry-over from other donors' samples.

Written as DNA, the CDR3 is TGTGCCAGTAGATCCGCGTCGTTGGGCACTGAAGCTTTCTTT. This gives the protein CASRSASLGTEAFF. The chain is built from TRBV19 and TRBJ1-1; D unresolved. Trimming shortened V by 6 bases and J by 4 bases, and 15 bases separated the two germline ends. The CDR3 length is 14 residues. CDR1 and CDR2 (germline): LNHDA, SQIVND (reference sequence). The variable domain in full, with the rest retrieved from reference TRBV19 and TRBJ1-1, is DGGITQSPKYLFRKEGQNVTLSCEQNLNHDAMYWYRQDPGQGLRLIYYSQIVNDFQKGDIAEGYSVSREKKESFPLTVTSAQKNPTAFYLCASRSASLGTEAFFGQGTRLTVV.

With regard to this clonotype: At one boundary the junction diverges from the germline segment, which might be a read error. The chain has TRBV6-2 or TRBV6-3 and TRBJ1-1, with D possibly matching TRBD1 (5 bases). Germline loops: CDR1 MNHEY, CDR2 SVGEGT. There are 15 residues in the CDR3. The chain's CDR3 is CASSDSQGGMNEAFF. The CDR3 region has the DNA TGTGCCAGCAGTGACTCGCAGGGAGGTATGAATGAAGCTTTCTTT.

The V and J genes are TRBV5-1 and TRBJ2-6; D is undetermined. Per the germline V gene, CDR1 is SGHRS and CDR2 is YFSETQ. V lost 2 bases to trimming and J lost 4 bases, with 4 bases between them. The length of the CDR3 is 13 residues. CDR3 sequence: CASSFLGANVLTF. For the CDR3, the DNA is TGCGCCAGCAGCTTTTTGGGGGCCAACGTCCTGACTTTC.

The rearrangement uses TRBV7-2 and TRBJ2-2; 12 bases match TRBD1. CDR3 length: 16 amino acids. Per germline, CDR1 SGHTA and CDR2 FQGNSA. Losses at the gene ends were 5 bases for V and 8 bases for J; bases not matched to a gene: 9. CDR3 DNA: TGTGCCAGCAGCGCGGGGGACAGGGGGCTCGGAGGGGAGCTGTTTTTT. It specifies CASSAGDRGLGGELFF.

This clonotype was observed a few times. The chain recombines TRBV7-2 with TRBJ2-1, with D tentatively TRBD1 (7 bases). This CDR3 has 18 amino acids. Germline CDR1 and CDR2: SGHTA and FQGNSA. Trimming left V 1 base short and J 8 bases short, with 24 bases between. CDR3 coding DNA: TGTGCCAGCAGCTTAGGCCCAGGGGGGTCCGGGATTGAGGATGAGCAGTTCTTC. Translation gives CASSLGPGGSGIEDEQFF. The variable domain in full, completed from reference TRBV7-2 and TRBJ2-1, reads GAGVSQSPSNKVTEKGKDVELRCDPISGHTALYWYRQSLGQGLEFLIYFQGNSAPDKSGLPSDRFSAERTGGSVSTLTIQRTQQEDSAVYLCASSLGPGGSGIEDEQFFGPGTRLTVL.

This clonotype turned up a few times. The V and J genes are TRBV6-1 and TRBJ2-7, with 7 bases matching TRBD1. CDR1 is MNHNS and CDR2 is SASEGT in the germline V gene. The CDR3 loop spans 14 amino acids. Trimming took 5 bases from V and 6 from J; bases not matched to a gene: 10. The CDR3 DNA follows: TGTGCCAGCAGTCAAACAGGGGTTTCCGGCGAGCAGTACGTC. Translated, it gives CASSQTGVSGEQYV.

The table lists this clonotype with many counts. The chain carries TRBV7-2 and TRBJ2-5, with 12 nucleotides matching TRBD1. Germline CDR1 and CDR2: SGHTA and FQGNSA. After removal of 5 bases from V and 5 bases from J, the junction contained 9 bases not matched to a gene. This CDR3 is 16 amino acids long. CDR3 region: CASSVSGTGGQETQYF. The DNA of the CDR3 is TGTGCCAGCAGCGTCTCCGGGACAGGGGGCCAGGAGACCCAGTACTTC.

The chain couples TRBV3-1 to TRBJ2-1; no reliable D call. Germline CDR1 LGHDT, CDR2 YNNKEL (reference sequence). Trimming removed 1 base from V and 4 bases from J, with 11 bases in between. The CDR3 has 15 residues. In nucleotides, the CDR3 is TGTGCCAGCAGCCAAGCGTCAGACTTTTACAATGAGCAGTTCTTC. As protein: CASSQASDFYNEQFF.

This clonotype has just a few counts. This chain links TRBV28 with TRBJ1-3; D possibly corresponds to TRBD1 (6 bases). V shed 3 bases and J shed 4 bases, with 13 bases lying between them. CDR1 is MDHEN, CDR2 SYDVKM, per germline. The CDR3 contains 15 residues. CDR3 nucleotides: TGTGCCAGCAGTTTTTGGGCAGGGGACGGAAACACCATATATTTT. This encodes CASSFWAGDGNTIYF.

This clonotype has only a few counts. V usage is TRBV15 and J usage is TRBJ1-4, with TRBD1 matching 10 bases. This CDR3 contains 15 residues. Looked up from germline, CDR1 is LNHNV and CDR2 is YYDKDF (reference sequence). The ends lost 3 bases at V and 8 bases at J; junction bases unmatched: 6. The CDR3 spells CATSSGDRGVEKLFF. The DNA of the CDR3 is TGTGCCACCAGCAGCGGGGACAGGGGTGTGGAAAAACTGTTTTTT. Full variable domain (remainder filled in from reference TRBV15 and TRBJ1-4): DAMVIQNPRYQVTQFGKPVTLSCSQTLNHNVMYWYQQKSSQAPKLLFHYYDKDFNNEADTPDNFQSRRPNTSFCFLDIRSPGLGDTAMYLCATSSGDRGVEKLFFGSGTQLSVL.

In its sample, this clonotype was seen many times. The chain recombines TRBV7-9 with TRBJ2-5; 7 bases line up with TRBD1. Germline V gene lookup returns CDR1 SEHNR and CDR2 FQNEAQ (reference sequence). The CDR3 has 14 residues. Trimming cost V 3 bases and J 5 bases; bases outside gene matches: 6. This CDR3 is CASSLWGQRETQYF. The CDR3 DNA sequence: TGTGCCAGCAGCTTGTGGGGACAGAGGGAGACCCAGTACTTC.

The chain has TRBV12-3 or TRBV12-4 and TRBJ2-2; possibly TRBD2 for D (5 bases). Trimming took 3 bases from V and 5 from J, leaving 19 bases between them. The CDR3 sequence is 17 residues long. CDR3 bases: TGTGCCAGCAGTTTCTACGTTTCCCAAAGAGGGACCGGGGAGCTGTTTTTT. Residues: CASSFYVSQRGTGELFF.

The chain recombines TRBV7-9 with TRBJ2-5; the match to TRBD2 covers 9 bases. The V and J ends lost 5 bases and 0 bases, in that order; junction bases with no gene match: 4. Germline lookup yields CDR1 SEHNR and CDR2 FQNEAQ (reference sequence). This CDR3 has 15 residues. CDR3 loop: CASSIGTSYQETQYF. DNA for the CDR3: TGTGCCAGCAGCATCGGGACTAGCTACCAAGAGACCCAGTACTTC.

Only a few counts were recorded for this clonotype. The CDR3 protein is CASSYPRGKGNTEAFF. In nucleotides, the CDR3 is TGTGCCAGCAGTTACCCCAGAGGGAAGGGGAACACTGAAGCTTTCTTT. This sequence joins TRBV6-2 or TRBV6-3 and TRBJ1-1, with no clear D. This CDR3 is 16 amino acids long. CDR1 is MNHEY, CDR2 SVGEGT, per germline. The V end was cut by 2 bases, the J end by 1 base, with 14 bases between.

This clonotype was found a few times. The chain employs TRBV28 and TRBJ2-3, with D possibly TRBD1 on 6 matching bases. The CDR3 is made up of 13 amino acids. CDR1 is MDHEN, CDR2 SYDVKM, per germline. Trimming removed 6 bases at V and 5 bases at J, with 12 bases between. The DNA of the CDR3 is TGTGCCAGCAGCACAGGGAGTGGAGATACGCAGTATTTT. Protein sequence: CASSTGSGDTQYF.

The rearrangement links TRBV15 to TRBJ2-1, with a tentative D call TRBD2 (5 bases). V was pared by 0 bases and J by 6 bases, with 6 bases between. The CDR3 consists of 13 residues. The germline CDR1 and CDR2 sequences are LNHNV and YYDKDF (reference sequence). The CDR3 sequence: CATSRDTSNEQFF. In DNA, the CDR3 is TGTGCCACCAGCAGAGATACTAGCAATGAGCAGTTCTTC.

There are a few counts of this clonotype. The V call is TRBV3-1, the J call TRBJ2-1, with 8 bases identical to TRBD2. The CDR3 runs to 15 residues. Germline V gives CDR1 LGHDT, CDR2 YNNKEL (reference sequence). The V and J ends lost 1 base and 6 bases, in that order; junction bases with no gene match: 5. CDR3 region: CASSQAIAGRNEQFF. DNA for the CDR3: TGTGCCAGCAGCCAAGCGATAGCGGGACGCAATGAGCAGTTCTTC.

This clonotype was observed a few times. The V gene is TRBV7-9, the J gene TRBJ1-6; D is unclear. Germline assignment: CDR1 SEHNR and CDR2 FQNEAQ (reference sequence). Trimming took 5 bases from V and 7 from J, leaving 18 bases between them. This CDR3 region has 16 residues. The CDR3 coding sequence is TGTGCCAGCAGCACAGCCGTGGCAGCCACCAATTCACCCCTCCACTTT. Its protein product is CASSTAVAATNSPLHF.

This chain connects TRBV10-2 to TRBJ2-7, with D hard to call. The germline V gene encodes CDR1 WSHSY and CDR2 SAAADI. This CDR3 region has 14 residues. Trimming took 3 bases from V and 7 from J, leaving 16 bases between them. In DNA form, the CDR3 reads TGCGCCAGCAGTGATGCAGCGAGAGCCGAAGAGCAGTACGTC. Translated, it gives CASSDAARAEEQYV.

The CDR3 DNA is TGTGCCACCACAGGGGTACGGTGGGGGAACACTGAAGCTTTCTTT. Translation: CATTGVRWGNTEAFF. The chain couples TRBV6-2 or TRBV6-3 to TRBJ1-1, with 7 bases lining up with TRBD1. This CDR3 is 15 amino acids long. Trimming cost V 10 bases and J 1 base; bases outside gene matches: 12. CDR1 and CDR2 from the germline V gene are MNHEY and SVGEGT.

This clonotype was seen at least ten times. The CDR3 region has the DNA TGTGCCAGCAGCCTTCCGGGACAGGGGACAGATACGCAGTATTTT. Translated, it gives CASSLPGQGTDTQYF. The chain links TRBV2 to TRBJ2-3, with 10 bases aligning to TRBD1. Trimming took 6 bases from V and 3 from J; bases not matched to a gene: 6. This CDR3 has 15 residues. From germline, CDR1 is SNHLY and CDR2 FYNNEI.

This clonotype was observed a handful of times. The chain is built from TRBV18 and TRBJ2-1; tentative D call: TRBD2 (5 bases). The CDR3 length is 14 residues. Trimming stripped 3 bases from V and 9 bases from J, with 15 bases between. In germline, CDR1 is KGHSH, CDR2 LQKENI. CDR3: CASSPSELAGEQFF. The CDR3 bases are TGTGCCAGCTCACCTTCAGAGCTAGCTGGTGAGCAGTTCTTC.

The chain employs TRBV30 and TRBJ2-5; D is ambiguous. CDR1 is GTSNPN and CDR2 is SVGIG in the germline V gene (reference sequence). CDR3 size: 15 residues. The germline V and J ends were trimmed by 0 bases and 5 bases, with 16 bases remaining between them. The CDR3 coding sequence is TGTGCCTGGAGTGTACCCGGTGTTGAGTTGGAGACCCAGTACTTC. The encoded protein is CAWSVPGVELETQYF.

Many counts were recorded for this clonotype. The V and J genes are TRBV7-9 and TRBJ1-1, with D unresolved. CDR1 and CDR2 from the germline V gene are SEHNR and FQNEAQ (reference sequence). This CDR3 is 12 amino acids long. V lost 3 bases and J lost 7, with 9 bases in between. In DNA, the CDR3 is TGTGCCAGCAGCTTGGGAGAACGTGAAGCTTTCTTT. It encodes CASSLGEREAFF.

The CDR3 here is CASSQDRTAFNEKLFF. CDR3 sequence (DNA): TGCGCCAGCAGCCAAGATCGGACAGCCTTTAATGAAAAACTGTTTTTT. The chain employs TRBV4-1 and TRBJ1-4; possible D gene TRBD1, 6 bases. This CDR3 spans 16 amino acids. CDR1 and CDR2 (germline): MGHRA, YSYEKL. Between the trimmed V and J ends, which lost 0 bases and 4 bases, there was a span of 12 bases.

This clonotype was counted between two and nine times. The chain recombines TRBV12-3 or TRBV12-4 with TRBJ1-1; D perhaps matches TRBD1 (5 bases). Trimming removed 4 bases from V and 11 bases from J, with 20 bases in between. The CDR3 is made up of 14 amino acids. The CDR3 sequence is CASSSEERGPGAFF. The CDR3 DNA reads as TGTGCCAGCAGTTCAGAGGAAAGGGGTCCTGGGGCTTTCTTT.

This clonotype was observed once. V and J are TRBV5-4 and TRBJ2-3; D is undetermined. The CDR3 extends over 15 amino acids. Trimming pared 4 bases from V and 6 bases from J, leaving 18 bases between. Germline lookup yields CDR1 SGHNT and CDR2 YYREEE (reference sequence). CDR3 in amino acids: CASSRTGGPTDTQYF. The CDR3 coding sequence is TGTGCCAGCAGCAGGACGGGCGGCCCCACGGATACGCAGTATTTT.

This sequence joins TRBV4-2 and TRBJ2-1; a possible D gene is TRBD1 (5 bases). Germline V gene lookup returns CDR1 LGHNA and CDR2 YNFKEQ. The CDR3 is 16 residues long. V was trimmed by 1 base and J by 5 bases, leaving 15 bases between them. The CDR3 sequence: CASSQAPGAGDNEQFF. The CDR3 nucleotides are TGTGCCAGCAGCCAAGCCCCTGGGGCAGGTGACAATGAGCAGTTCTTC.

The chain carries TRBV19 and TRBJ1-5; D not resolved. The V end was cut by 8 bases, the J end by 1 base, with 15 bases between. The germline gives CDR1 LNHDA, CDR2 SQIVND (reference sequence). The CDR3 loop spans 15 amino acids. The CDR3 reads CASELVGRSNQPQHF. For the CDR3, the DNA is TGTGCCAGTGAACTGGTGGGCAGAAGCAATCAGCCCCAGCATTTT.

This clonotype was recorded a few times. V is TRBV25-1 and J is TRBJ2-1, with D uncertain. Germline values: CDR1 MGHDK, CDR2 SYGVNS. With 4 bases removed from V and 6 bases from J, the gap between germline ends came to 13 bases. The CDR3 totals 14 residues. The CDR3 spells CASSGAVFSNEQFF. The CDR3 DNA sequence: TGTGCCAGCAGTGGAGCCGTGTTCAGCAATGAGCAGTTCTTC. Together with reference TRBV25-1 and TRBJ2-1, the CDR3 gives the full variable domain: EADIYQTPRYLVIGTGKKITLECSQTMGHDKMYWYQQDPGMELHLIHYSYGVNSTEKGDLSSESTVSRIRTEHFPLTLESARPSHTSQYLCASSGAVFSNEQFFGPGTRLTVL.